Detailed here is one T cell receptor beta chain. The antigen remains unidentified. It was with 60 Vbeta and 13 Jbeta primers that the PCR ran. Generated by immunoSEQ multiplex PCR, the TCRdb table keeps only in-frame clones and is missing some. The data hold approximately 100,000 clones, with 60% to 80% observed a single time. Each donor was healthy, and each was a bone marrow donor. The record originates from a study of cytomegalovirus exposure and HLA in healthy donors. General observations from the study: In a later analysis, donors in an Asian-associated ancestry cluster reportedly had fewer N-insertions in productive TCRs than the cohort mean. Apparent HLA restriction characterized most CMV-associated TCR beta chains in a later analysis.

The CDR3 covers 14 residues. Germline CDR1 reads SGDLS; CDR2 reads YYNGEE. The V end was cut by 2 bases, the J end by 2 bases, with 9 bases between. The rearrangement uses TRBV9 and TRBJ2-3; TRBD1 is a possible D gene (6 bases). Sequencing used PBMCs. The clonotype comes from a man aged 55 to 70 in good health and CMV-seronegative. This chain's CDR3 is CASSVQGNTDTQYF. The CDR3 bases are TGTGCCAGCAGCGTTCAGGGGAACACAGATACGCAGTATTTT.